This T cell receptor (beta chain) appears in the sequencing data of a study of follicular helper T cells after annual influenza vaccination. Turning to the study itself: Blood was drawn on days 0, 7 and 28 after vaccination.

This sample's time point: 2015-2016 season, pre-vaccination. Sorted blood CD4 subsets were sequenced before and after adults received seasonal inactivated influenza vaccine. Trimming removed 7 bases from V and 2 bases from J, with 15 bases in between. This CDR3 contains 14 residues. Germline values: CDR1 MNHEY, CDR2 SVGAGI. Repertoires were generated with immunoSEQ multiplex PCR, while TCRdb's copy carries only in-frame clones and drops some. The sample lists fewer than 9,500 clones, about 90% seen once, with 0.4% to 0.55% in the top ten. The chain links TRBV6-5 to TRBJ2-7; D might be TRBD2 (6 bases). This TCR came from an adult who received the influenza vaccine. The sequenced sample was CXCR5+ CD38- circulating T follicular helper cells from blood, obtained on the day of influenza vaccination. Documented subset: circulating Tfh, non-naive CD4+CXCR5+PD-1+ (ICOS+CD38+ or ICOS-CD38-). CDR3 in DNA: TGTGCCAGCACACGGGGGTTCCCAACCTACGAGCAGTACTTC. Its translation is CASTRGFPTYEQYF.